Listed below are T cell receptor beta chains from one sample, sequenced in a study of CD8 T cells in ankylosing spondylitis. TCRdb fed the 5' RACE reads into MiXCR, producing one record per CDR3 protein. This sample has 130,000 or so distinct CDR3 sequences, with around 7% found just once. Sequencing used blood, either unsorted or a sorted T cell fraction (not recorded which). The receptors shown here come from a male donor with ankylosing spondylitis or in good health (not recorded which). Both conserved end residues are part of each CDR3. A D gene is named only where the DNA matches it firmly. For some rows the clone size is stated as once, few or many, or as a class when expanded; others skip it.

v_call: TRBV20-1
j_call: TRBJ1-6
clone_size: many
d_call: .
cdr3_aa: CRAEDSSYNSPLHF
cdr3_nt: TGCAGGGCCGAAGACAGCTCCTATAATTCACCCCTCCACTTT

v_call: TRBV30
j_call: TRBJ1-3
clone_size: few
d_call: .
cdr3_aa: CAWSLGQTGNTIYF
cdr3_nt: TGTGCCTGGAGTTTAGGACAGACTGGAAACACCATATATTTT

v_call: TRBV6-2/TRBV6-3
j_call: TRBJ2-3
clone_size: many
d_call: TRBD2
cdr3_aa: CASSYSREADTQYF
cdr3_nt: TGTGCCAGCAGTTACTCGCGGGAGGCAGATACGCAGTATTTT

v_call: TRBV30
j_call: TRBJ2-5
clone_size: .
d_call: .
cdr3_aa: CAWSDGGSHETQYF
cdr3_nt: TGTGCCTGGAGCGATGGAGGGTCTCACGAGACCCAGTACTTC

v_call: TRBV20-1
j_call: TRBJ1-4
clone_size: many
d_call: TRBD1
cdr3_aa: CSAQSTGMANEKLFF
cdr3_nt: TGCAGTGCTCAGTCGACAGGGATGGCTAATGAAAAACTGTTTTTT

v_call: TRBV20-1
j_call: TRBJ2-7
clone_size: few
d_call: TRBD2
cdr3_aa: CSARLAGLGEQYF
cdr3_nt: TGCAGTGCTCGACTAGCGGGATTGGGGGAGCAGTACTTC

v_call: TRBV20-1
j_call: TRBJ2-7
clone_size: many
d_call: .
cdr3_aa: CSARDQVPYEQYF
cdr3_nt: TGCAGTGCTAGAGATCAGGTTCCCTACGAGCAGTACTTC

v_call: TRBV5-1
j_call: TRBJ1-1
clone_size: many
d_call: TRBD1
cdr3_aa: CASSFRDRVAPEAFF
cdr3_nt: TGCGCCAGCAGCTTCCGGGACAGGGTTGCCCCTGAAGCTTTCTTT

v_call: TRBV28
j_call: TRBJ2-4
clone_size: many
d_call: TRBD1
cdr3_aa: CASSWDRLNIQYF
cdr3_nt: TGTGCCAGCAGTTGGGACAGGTTAAACATTCAGTACTTC

v_call: TRBV12-3/TRBV12-4
j_call: TRBJ2-4
clone_size: many
d_call: .
cdr3_aa: CASSLKGLLRYIQYF
cdr3_nt: TGTGCCAGCAGCCTAAAGGGACTTCTTCGGTACATTCAGTACTTC

v_call: TRBV2
j_call: TRBJ1-2
clone_size: .
d_call: .
cdr3_aa: CASSEALQKNYGYTF
cdr3_nt: TGTGCCAGCAGTGAAGCTCTACAGAAGAACTATGGCTACACCTTC

v_call: TRBV5-1
j_call: TRBJ1-2
clone_size: many
d_call: .
cdr3_aa: CASSPQTRYYGYTF
cdr3_nt: TGCGCCAGCAGCCCCCAGACCAGGTACTATGGCTACACCTTC

v_call: TRBV18
j_call: TRBJ2-1
clone_size: .
d_call: .
cdr3_aa: CASSTRQAPYNEQFF
cdr3_nt: TGTGCCAGCTCAACGAGACAGGCCCCTTACAATGAGCAGTTCTTC

v_call: TRBV15
j_call: TRBJ2-2
clone_size: many
d_call: .
cdr3_aa: CATSRVYGNTGELFF
cdr3_nt: TGTGCCACCAGCAGAGTATATGGGAACACCGGGGAGCTGTTTTTT

v_call: TRBV19
j_call: TRBJ2-7
clone_size: many
d_call: .
cdr3_aa: CASSIWGWNEQYF
cdr3_nt: TGTGCCAGTAGTATATGGGGCTGGAACGAGCAGTACTTC

v_call: TRBV10-3
j_call: TRBJ2-3
clone_size: many
d_call: .
cdr3_aa: CANAGVGTDTQYF
cdr3_nt: TGTGCCAACGCAGGGGTTGGGACAGATACGCAGTATTTT

v_call: TRBV4-2
j_call: TRBJ2-3
clone_size: once
d_call: TRBD2
cdr3_aa: CASSPGPLGGERDTQYF
cdr3_nt: TGTGCCAGCAGCCCCGGGCCCCTCGGGGGGGAGAGAGATACGCAGTATTTT

v_call: TRBV10-3
j_call: TRBJ2-3
clone_size: many
d_call: TRBD2
cdr3_aa: CAISEPTSGLSWDTQYF
cdr3_nt: TGTGCCATCAGTGAGCCAACTAGCGGGTTATCGTGGGATACGCAGTATTTT

v_call: TRBV27
j_call: TRBJ2-6
clone_size: many
d_call: .
cdr3_aa: CASSLERTGANVLTF
cdr3_nt: TGTGCCAGCAGCCTAGAACGCACTGGGGCCAACGTCCTGACTTTC

v_call: TRBV7-6
j_call: TRBJ2-7
clone_size: many
d_call: TRBD2
cdr3_aa: CASSPSARSGSSYEQYF
cdr3_nt: TGTGCCAGCAGCCCCTCGGCCAGAAGCGGGAGCTCCTACGAGCAGTACTTC

v_call: TRBV5-1
j_call: TRBJ2-2
clone_size: many
d_call: TRBD1
cdr3_aa: CASSSGDRATGELFF
cdr3_nt: TGCGCCAGCAGCTCGGGGGACAGGGCCACCGGGGAGCTGTTTTTT

v_call: TRBV28
j_call: TRBJ2-5
clone_size: many
d_call: TRBD2
cdr3_aa: CASSISGRGETQYF
cdr3_nt: TGTGCCAGCAGTATTAGCGGGAGGGGAGAGACCCAGTACTTC

v_call: TRBV9
j_call: TRBJ2-1
clone_size: many
d_call: TRBD2
cdr3_aa: CASSDTGGLAAHEQFF
cdr3_nt: TGTGCCAGCAGCGACACTGGAGGGCTAGCGGCCCATGAGCAGTTCTTC

v_call: TRBV5-6
j_call: TRBJ2-1
clone_size: many
d_call: .
cdr3_aa: CASGGRASSYNEQFF
cdr3_nt: TGTGCCAGCGGTGGTCGGGCTAGCTCCTACAATGAGCAGTTCTTC

v_call: TRBV5-1
j_call: TRBJ2-7
clone_size: many
d_call: .
cdr3_aa: CASSLDGDGKYF
cdr3_nt: TGCGCCAGCAGCTTGGATGGGGACGGGAAGTACTTC

v_call: TRBV20-1
j_call: TRBJ1-5
clone_size: many
d_call: .
cdr3_aa: CSARDKHGSQPQHF
cdr3_nt: TGCAGTGCTAGAGATAAACACGGATCCCAGCCCCAGCATTTT

v_call: TRBV5-1
j_call: TRBJ2-7
clone_size: few
d_call: TRBD1
cdr3_aa: CASSLVGGTGGIYEQYF
cdr3_nt: TGCGCCAGCAGCTTGGTAGGAGGTACAGGGGGCATCTACGAGCAGTACTTC

v_call: TRBV5-1
j_call: TRBJ2-1
clone_size: many
d_call: .
cdr3_aa: CASSLGQFKSEQFF
cdr3_nt: TGCGCCAGCAGCTTGGGACAGTTTAAAAGTGAGCAGTTCTTC

v_call: TRBV18
j_call: TRBJ2-7
clone_size: .
d_call: .
cdr3_aa: CASSPGVGQGYSYEQYF
cdr3_nt: TGTGCCAGCTCACCAGGAGTTGGGCAGGGATACTCCTACGAGCAGTACTTC

v_call: TRBV6-1
j_call: TRBJ1-2
clone_size: many
d_call: .
cdr3_aa: CASSKFRDGYGYTF
cdr3_nt: TGTGCCAGCAGTAAATTCCGGGACGGCTATGGCTACACCTTC

v_call: TRBV12-3/TRBV12-4
j_call: TRBJ1-5
clone_size: many
d_call: .
cdr3_aa: CASSHRGGGQIGQPQHF
cdr3_nt: TGTGCCAGCAGTCACCGCGGGGGGGGGCAGATCGGTCAGCCCCAGCATTTT

v_call: TRBV20-1
j_call: TRBJ2-3
clone_size: many
d_call: TRBD2
cdr3_aa: CSADRLAEFTDTQYF
cdr3_nt: TGCAGTGCTGACCGACTAGCGGAATTCACAGATACGCAGTATTTT